This TCR beta chain was recovered during a study of early T cells in non-severe SARS-CoV-2 infection. A single record per CDR3 protein comes from TCRdb applying MiXCR to the 5' RACE reads. This sample has about 92,000 distinct CDR3 sequences, with 14% found just once. This clonotype has just a few counts. The germline V gene has CDR1 SEHNR and CDR2 FQNEAQ (reference sequence). CDR3 length: 12 residues. Deletions cut 8 bases from V and 4 bases from J, with 11 bases between. The receptor's source is an adult who was a healthcare worker with PCR-confirmed SARS-CoV-2 infection or an uninfected control (not recorded which). The chain joins TRBV7-9 to TRBJ1-2, with D maybe TRBD1 (6 bases). The sequenced material came from whole blood. CDR3 loop: CASGGAAYGYTF. CDR3 DNA: TGTGCCAGCGGGGGGGCAGCCTATGGCTACACCTTC.